Listed below are T cell receptor beta chains from one sample, sequenced in a study of blood T cell repertoires in COVID-19. Repertoires were generated with immunoSEQ multiplex PCR, while TCRdb's copy carries only in-frame clones and drops some. The sample has fewer than 350,000 clones, around 88% seen once. The sample consisted of peripheral blood. These receptors came from a woman aged 25 to 45 with COVID-19, enrolled during active disease. CDR3s include the opening cysteine and the closing phenylalanine or tryptophan.

J gene,V gene,CDR3 protein
TRBJ2-1,TRBV6-1,CASSDEGLAGVSSYNEQFF
TRBJ1-6,TRBV6-5,CASRDRDSPLHF
TRBJ1-2,TRBV3-1/TRBV3-2,CASSPRGITGAGYTF
TRBJ1-1,TRBV7-2,CASSARQGSTEAFF
TRBJ1-2,TRBV12-3/TRBV12-4,CASSPGGGARYTF
TRBJ1-2,TRBV6-5,CASSYSRSFYGYTF
TRBJ2-2,TRBV27,CASSRPGTGELFF
TRBJ1-1,TRBV19,CASSMDNMNTEAFF
TRBJ1-6,TRBV7-9,CASSQTGITPNSPLHF
TRBJ2-7,TRBV9,CASSATPGGLSYEQYF
TRBJ2-6,TRBV6-5,CASRETDTGANVLTF
TRBJ1-2,TRBV2,CASSWTWGYTF
TRBJ2-1,TRBV27,CASSHRGLEQFF
TRBJ1-6,TRBV19,CASSTYPGEVGSPLHF
TRBJ1-1,TRBV4-2,CASSQDWEGANTEAFF
TRBJ2-2,TRBV15,CATSAGTRGAGELFF
TRBJ1-2,TRBV10-3,CAISDQTSRGSNYGYTF
TRBJ1-5,TRBV24-1,CATSERTGYEPQHF
TRBJ1-2,TRBV24-1,CATSDFGGYTF
TRBJ1-2,TRBV23-1,CARGQGLGYGYTF
TRBJ1-6,TRBV5-5,CASSLAGDSPLHF
TRBJ2-5,TRBV18,CASSPEGGARETQYF
TRBJ1-5,TRBV2,CASGGRSGNQPQHF
TRBJ1-4,TRBV3-1/TRBV3-2,CASRGGGEKLFF
TRBJ2-5,TRBV20-1,CSASQGETQYF
TRBJ2-5,TRBV5-4,CASSQGGGATGETQYF
TRBJ1-6,TRBV28,CASRGGQGNSPLHF
TRBJ1-4,TRBV7-9,CASSPPPGTQVVELFF
TRBJ1-6,TRBV6-5,CASSYSAGFANSPLHF
TRBJ1-1,TRBV10-1,CASRGRNTEAFF
TRBJ2-7,TRBV7-2,CASSLNGIYEQYF
TRBJ2-1,TRBV6-6,CASEGANEQFF
TRBJ1-2,TRBV5-6,CASSLAAGQGIAGYTF
TRBJ1-5,TRBV6-5,CASSYSTTGSRHF
TRBJ2-1,TRBV27,CASSFYSGSLYEQFF
TRBJ2-1,TRBV28,CASHDNPGLVSYNEQFF
TRBJ2-5,TRBV30,CAWSVPAGGPNSKTQYF
TRBJ1-3,TRBV12-3/TRBV12-4,CATRQSSGNTIYF
TRBJ1-4,TRBV3-1/TRBV3-2,CASSLGQVEKLFF
TRBJ1-1,TRBV3-1/TRBV3-2,CASSQEDRAREAFF
TRBJ2-3,TRBV5-6,CASSLLGLAGSRTQYF
TRBJ1-2,TRBV7-2,CASSLVLTREGYTF
TRBJ2-2,TRBV19,CASRSPQGGDTGELFF
TRBJ2-1,TRBV5-1,CASSLSGGFYNEQFF
TRBJ1-2,TRBV3-1/TRBV3-2,CASSQLDRADGYTF
TRBJ2-3,TRBV2,CASKASSGSTDTQYF
TRBJ1-2,TRBV20-1,CSARLDYGYTF
TRBJ2-1,TRBV11-3,CASSGPGGRYNEQFF
TRBJ2-7,TRBV7-2,CASSLRQALNSYEQYF
TRBJ2-5,TRBV5-1,CASSPGSQETQYF
TRBJ1-3,TRBV9,CASSDRDSGNTIYF
TRBJ2-7,TRBV18,CASASGTGAYEQYF
TRBJ1-1,TRBV28,CASSLVGAEAFF
TRBJ2-1,TRBV23-1,CASSQSLAGRVSNPNNEQFF
TRBJ2-2,TRBV30,CAWSSNTGELFF
TRBJ2-7,TRBV7-2,CASSLGERGGYYEQYF
TRBJ2-5,TRBV4-1,CASSQVPGGRHQETQYF